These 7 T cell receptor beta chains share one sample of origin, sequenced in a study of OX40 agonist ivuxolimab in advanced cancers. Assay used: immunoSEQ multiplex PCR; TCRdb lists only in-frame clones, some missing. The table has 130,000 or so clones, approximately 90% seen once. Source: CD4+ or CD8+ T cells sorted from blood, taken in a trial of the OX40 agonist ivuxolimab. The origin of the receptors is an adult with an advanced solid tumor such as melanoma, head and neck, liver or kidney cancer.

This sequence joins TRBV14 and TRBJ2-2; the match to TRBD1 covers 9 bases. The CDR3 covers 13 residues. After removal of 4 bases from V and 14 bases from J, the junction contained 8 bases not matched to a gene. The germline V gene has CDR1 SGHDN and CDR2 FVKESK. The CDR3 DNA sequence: TGTGCCAGCAGCCTAATCGGACAGGGGCCCCTGTTTTTT. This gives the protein CASSLIGQGPLFF. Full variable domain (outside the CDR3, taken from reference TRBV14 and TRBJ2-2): EAGVTQFPSHSVIEKGQTVTLRCDPISGHDNLYWYRRVMGKEIKFLLHFVKESKQDESGMPNNRFLAERTGGTYSTLKVQPAELEDSGVYFCASSLIGQGPLFFGEGSRLTVL.

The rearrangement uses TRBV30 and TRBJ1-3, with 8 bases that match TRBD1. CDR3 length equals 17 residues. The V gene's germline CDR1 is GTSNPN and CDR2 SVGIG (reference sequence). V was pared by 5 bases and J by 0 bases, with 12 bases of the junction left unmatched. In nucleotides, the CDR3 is TGTGCCTGGGGCCCGGGACAGGCGACGTACTCTGGAAACACCATATATTTT. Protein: CAWGPGQATYSGNTIYF.

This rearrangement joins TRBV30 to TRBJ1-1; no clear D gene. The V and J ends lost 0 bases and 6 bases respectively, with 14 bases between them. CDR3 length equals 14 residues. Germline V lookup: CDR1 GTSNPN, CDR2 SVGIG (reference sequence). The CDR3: CAWSVLEGNSEAFF. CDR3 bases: TGTGCCTGGAGTGTATTGGAGGGTAATTCTGAAGCTTTCTTT.

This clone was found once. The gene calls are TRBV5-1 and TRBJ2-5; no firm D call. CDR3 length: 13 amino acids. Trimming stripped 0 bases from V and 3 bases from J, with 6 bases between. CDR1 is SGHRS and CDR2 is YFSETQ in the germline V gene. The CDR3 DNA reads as TGCGCCAGCAGCTTGGTAGAAGAAGAGACCCAGTACTTC. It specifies CASSLVEEETQYF. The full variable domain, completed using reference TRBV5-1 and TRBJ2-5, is KAGVTQTPRYLIKTRGQQVTLSCSPISGHRSVSWYQQTPGQGLQFLFEYFSETQRNKGNFPGRFSGRQFSNSRSEMNVSTLELGDSALYLCASSLVEEETQYFGPGTRLLVL.

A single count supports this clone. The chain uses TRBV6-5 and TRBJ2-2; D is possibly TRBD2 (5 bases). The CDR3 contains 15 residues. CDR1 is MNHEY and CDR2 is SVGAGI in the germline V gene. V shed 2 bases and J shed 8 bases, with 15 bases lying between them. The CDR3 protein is CASSYEVSRGGELFF. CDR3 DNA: TGTGCCAGCAGTTACGAGGTCTCTCGGGGTGGGGAGCTGTTTTTT.

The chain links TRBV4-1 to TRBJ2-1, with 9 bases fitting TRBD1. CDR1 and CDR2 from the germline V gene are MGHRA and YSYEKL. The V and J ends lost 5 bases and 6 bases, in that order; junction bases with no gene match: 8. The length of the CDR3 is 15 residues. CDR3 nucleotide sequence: TGCGCCAGCAGCTTGGACAGGGGTACTTTCAATGAGCAGTTCTTC. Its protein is CASSLDRGTFNEQFF.

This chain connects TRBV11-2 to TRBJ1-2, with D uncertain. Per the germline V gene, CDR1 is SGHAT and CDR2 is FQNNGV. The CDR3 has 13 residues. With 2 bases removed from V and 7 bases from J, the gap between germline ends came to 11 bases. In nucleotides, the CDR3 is TGTGCCAGCAGCTTATCGGAGCAAGCTGGCTACACCTTC. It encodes CASSLSEQAGYTF.